The clone carrying this T cell receptor (beta chain) was counted a single time. The data originate from a study of control samples from healthy donors and cancer patients. This CDR3 is 15 amino acids long. Trimming shortened V by 5 bases and J by 6 bases, and 16 bases separated the two germline ends. Germline assignment: CDR1 MNHEY and CDR2 SMNVEV (reference sequence). Some clones are missing from TCRdb's copy, which holds only in-frame ones; the method was immunoSEQ multiplex PCR. The table includes about 55,000 clones, roughly 95% detected once. This chain uses TRBV27 with TRBJ1-4; D remains unclear. Sample: blood. The origin of this receptor is a woman between 18 and 29 years old in good health. The CDR3 sequence is CASSGRGVPDEKLFF. CDR3 DNA sequence: TGTGCCAGCAGTGGCCGCGGGGTCCCTGATGAAAAACTGTTTTTT.